What follows are 14 T cell receptor beta chains derived from one specimen sequenced in a study of memory CD4+ T cells and cytomegalovirus serostatus. Single viable CD3+CD4+CD8-CD45RO+ cells were sorted as the memory CD4+ T cells. Repertoires were generated with immunoSEQ multiplex PCR, while TCRdb's copy carries only in-frame clones and drops some. This sample has 30,000 to 40,000 clones, with 70% to 80% found just once. The sample taken for sequencing was memory CD4+ T cells from blood. These receptor sequences come from an adult in good health and CMV-seropositive.

The genes are TRBV29-1 and TRBJ2-5; perhaps TRBD2 as D (6 bases). The CDR3 sequence is 14 residues long. V shed 1 base and J shed 5 bases, with 14 bases lying between them. Germline V CDR1 and CDR2: SQVTM, ANQGSEA. The CDR3 loop is CSVEAVGGRETQYF. The CDR3, as DNA: TGCAGCGTTGAAGCCGTTGGGGGGAGGGAGACCCAGTACTTC.

The rearrangement links TRBV7-2 to TRBJ2-7; D possibly matches TRBD1 or TRBD2 (7 bases each). Trimming cost V 3 bases and J 3 bases, with 21 bases left between them. Per germline, CDR1 SGHTA and CDR2 FQGNSA. The CDR3 runs 17 residues. The chain's CDR3 is CASSLQGGAGKLYEQYF. The CDR3 DNA reads as TGTGCCAGCAGCTTGCAGGGGGGGGCAGGGAAACTCTACGAGCAGTACTTC. Combining the CDR3 with reference TRBV7-2 and TRBJ2-7 gives the whole variable domain GAGVSQSPSNKVTEKGKDVELRCDPISGHTALYWYRQSLGQGLEFLIYFQGNSAPDKSGLPSDRFSAERTGGSVSTLTIQRTQQEDSAVYLCASSLQGGAGKLYEQYFGPGTRLTVT.

This chain links TRBV7-9 with TRBJ2-7; D not resolved. From germline, CDR1 is SEHNR and CDR2 FQNEAQ (reference sequence). V lost 5 bases and J 6 bases, leaving 20 bases between the germline ends. The CDR3 consists of 15 residues. CDR3 in amino acids: CASSAQGTLLGEQYF. The CDR3 DNA reads as TGTGCCAGCAGCGCCCAAGGCACTCTATTAGGCGAGCAGTACTTC.

V and J are TRBV5-5 and TRBJ2-1; 7 bases map to TRBD2. Germline V CDR1 and CDR2: SGHKS, YYEKEE (reference sequence). The CDR3 consists of 14 residues. The J segment lost 7 bases and the V segment lost 2 bases, leaving 6 bases of the junction unmatched. DNA of the CDR3: TGTGCCAGCAGCTTCTCCATCGGGGGGAATGAGCAGTTCTTC. This gives the protein CASSFSIGGNEQFF.

This rearrangement joins TRBV28 to TRBJ2-1; 7 bases align to TRBD2. The CDR3 is made up of 15 amino acids. Germline lookup yields CDR1 MDHEN and CDR2 SYDVKM. V trimming: 6 bases; J trimming: 2 bases; junction bases outside the gene matches: 7. The CDR3 nucleotides are TGTGCCAGCAGCAGTACTAGCGCGGCCTACAATGAGCAGTTCTTC. It is translated as CASSSTSAAYNEQFF. The complete variable domain, with remaining parts taken from reference TRBV28 and TRBJ2-1, reads DVKVTQSSRYLVKRTGEKVFLECVQDMDHENMFWYRQDPGLGLRLIYFSYDVKMKEKGDIPEGYSVSREKKERFSLILESASTNQTSMYLCASSSTSAAYNEQFFGPGTRLTVL.

This clone was counted a single time. This sequence joins TRBV6-1 and TRBJ2-7, with TRBD2 identical over 7 bases. Germline lookup yields CDR1 MNHNS and CDR2 SASEGT. The V and J ends lost 5 bases and 5 bases, in that order; junction bases with no gene match: 12. CDR3 length equals 15 residues. The CDR3 DNA follows: TGTGCCAGCAGTACCGAAGGGCGGGAGACCCACGAGCAGTACTTC. It yields the protein CASSTEGRETHEQYF.

This chain connects TRBV5-6 to TRBJ2-5; D is unresolved. V dropped 0 bases and J dropped 4 bases, with 7 bases sitting between them. CDR1 is SGHDT, CDR2 YYEEEE, per germline. CDR3 length: 13 residues. Written as DNA, the CDR3 is TGTGCCAGCAGCTTGGGTAATCTAGAGACCCAGTACTTC. This sequence encodes CASSLGNLETQYF.

The J gene is TRBJ2-5, the V gene TRBV13; D unresolved. CDR1 is PRHDT and CDR2 is FYEKMQ in the germline V gene (reference sequence). This CDR3 has 13 residues. Trimming stripped 5 bases from V and 7 bases from J, with 14 bases between. CDR3 bases: TGTGCCAGCAGCCCGTGGGGTCCAGGGACCCAGTACTTC. Its protein product is CASSPWGPGTQYF.

The rearrangement uses TRBV27 and TRBJ1-1; TRBD1 is a possible D gene (5 bases). The CDR3 runs 16 residues. The germline V gene encodes CDR1 MNHEY and CDR2 SMNVEV (reference sequence). V lost 3 bases and J lost 4, with 18 bases in between. The CDR3 protein is CASSFTRGAGGTEAFF. DNA for the CDR3: TGTGCCAGCAGTTTTACGCGAGGGGCCGGCGGCACTGAAGCTTTCTTT.

The chain employs TRBV9 and TRBJ2-2; TRBD1 agrees at 8 bases. The length of the CDR3 is 20 residues. The V and J ends lost 7 bases and 3 bases, in that order; junction bases with no gene match: 23. In germline, CDR1 is SGDLS, CDR2 YYNGEE. CDR3 in DNA: TGTGCCAGCTGCGCCCAGATACCGGGACAGGTCGGGTCCGACACCGGGGAGCTGTTTTTT. This translates into CASCAQIPGQVGSDTGELFF.

V is TRBV5-4 and J is TRBJ2-1; D gene ambiguous. V shed 0 bases and J shed 4 bases, with 8 bases lying between them. Germline loops: CDR1 SGHNT, CDR2 YYREEE (reference sequence). CDR3 length: 14 residues. CDR3 coding DNA: TGTGCCAGCAGCTTGGAGGGTCCGTACAATGAGCAGTTCTTC. Protein sequence: CASSLEGPYNEQFF.

This chain connects TRBV19 to TRBJ1-1; D might be TRBD1 (5 bases). The CDR3 contains 13 residues. Germline V lookup: CDR1 LNHDA, CDR2 SQIVND (reference sequence). The V end was cut by 6 bases, the J end by 9 bases, with 17 bases between. CDR3 sequence (DNA): TGTGCCAGTAGCATTTCTGGGGGGGATCAAGCTTTCTTT. Translated: CASSISGGDQAFF.

This clone was recorded only once. The V gene is TRBV9, the J gene TRBJ2-3; the D is unclear. The V end was cut by 4 bases, the J end by 2 bases, with 8 bases between. Germline CDR1 and CDR2: SGDLS and YYNGEE. This CDR3 spans 13 amino acids. CDR3 DNA: TGTGCCAGCAGCCCCGACGTCACAGATACGCAGTATTTT. It codes for CASSPDVTDTQYF.

The chain couples TRBV7-9 to TRBJ2-7, with 10 bases lining up with TRBD2. Unmatched junction bases numbered 14, after V lost 1 base and J lost 5 bases. CDR3 length: 18 amino acids. Germline values: CDR1 SEHNR, CDR2 FQNEAQ (reference sequence). The CDR3 DNA sequence: TGTGCCAGCAGCTTAGTCGTAGCGCTAGCGGGAGATGGGAACGAGCAGTACTTC. Translation gives CASSLVVALAGDGNEQYF. Using reference TRBV7-9 and TRBJ2-7 for the parts outside the CDR3, the full variable domain is DTGVSQNPRHKITKRGQNVTFRCDPISEHNRLYWYRQTLGQGPEFLTYFQNEAQLEKSRLLSDRFSAERPKGSFSTLEIQRTEQGDSAMYLCASSLVVALAGDGNEQYFGPGTRLTVT.